These 18 T cell receptor beta chains originate from one sample sequenced in a study of a mutant IDH1 vaccine in newly diagnosed glioma. Time point here: week 5, during vaccination. Vaccine doses each comprised 300 ug of mutant IDH1 20-mer peptide, with topical imiquimod. These receptors have no identified antigens. This table comes from immunoSEQ multiplex PCR, and its TCRdb copy is limited to in-frame clones, with some not included. The sample lists over 45,000 clones, about 88% occurring once. Sequenced material: PBMCs, taken from a glioma patient whose treatment included an IDH1 peptide vaccine. All receptors come from a woman aged 45-60 years with glioma.

The chain carries TRBV25-1 and TRBJ1-2; no definite D call. Germline CDR1 reads MGHDK; CDR2 reads SYGVNS. CDR3 length equals 11 residues. V was cut by 6 bases and J by 8 bases, with 10 bases left in between. CDR3: CASSRLGGYTF. The CDR3, as DNA: TGTGCCAGCAGCCGCCTGGGCGGCTACACCTTC.

This chain joins TRBV19 and TRBJ1-2; D gene uncertain. Trimming shortened V by 2 bases and J by 7 bases, and 11 bases separated the two germline ends. This CDR3 contains 13 residues. Germline CDR1 reads LNHDA; CDR2 reads SQIVND (reference sequence). CDR3 sequence: CASSITLGSGYTF. The CDR3 nucleotides read TGTGCCAGTAGTATAACACTGGGCAGTGGCTACACCTTC. The variable domain in full, with the rest retrieved from reference TRBV19 and TRBJ1-2, is DGGITQSPKYLFRKEGQNVTLSCEQNLNHDAMYWYRQDPGQGLRLIYYSQIVNDFQKGDIAEGYSVSREKKESFPLTVTSAQKNPTAFYLCASSITLGSGYTFGSGTRLTVV.

The V call is TRBV29-1, the J call TRBJ1-6, with D unresolved. Per the germline V gene, CDR1 is SQVTM and CDR2 is ANQGSEA. The CDR3 is 13 residues long. With 4 bases removed from V and 5 bases from J, the gap between germline ends came to 9 bases. In DNA form, the CDR3 reads TGCAGCGTTGGCAAGGGAGATAATTCACCCCTCCACTTT. It is translated as CSVGKGDNSPLHF.

V and J are TRBV27 and TRBJ2-7, with no clear D. Trimming pared 5 bases from V and 6 bases from J, leaving 11 bases between. Germline CDR1 MNHEY, CDR2 SMNVEV (reference sequence). The CDR3 is 12 amino acids. The CDR3 here is CASSPSGLEQYF. CDR3 coding DNA: TGTGCCAGCAGTCCTTCGGGTCTCGAGCAGTACTTC.

J is TRBJ2-3 and V is TRBV28; D remains unclear. V lost 4 bases and J 1 base, leaving 15 bases between the germline ends. This CDR3 comprises 16 residues. Looked up from germline, CDR1 is MDHEN and CDR2 is SYDVKM. The CDR3 bases are TGTGCCAGCAGTTATCATCCGGGTGGGGGCACAGATACGCAGTATTTT. Residues: CASSYHPGGGTDTQYF.

The chain combines TRBV10-2 with TRBJ1-1; D unclear. The CDR3 contains 12 residues. V gave up 11 bases and J gave up 3 bases, with 13 bases separating them. Germline V gene data show CDR1 as WSHSY and CDR2 as SAAADI. Written as DNA, the CDR3 is TGCGCCTCAAAACGGGGAGACACTGAAGCTTTCTTT. Its translation: CASKRGDTEAFF.

V usage is TRBV7-2 and J usage is TRBJ2-1, with 9 positions matching TRBD2. The CDR3 runs 16 residues. Germline V gene data show CDR1 as SGHTA and CDR2 as FQGNSA. The trim removed 5 bases at V and 7 bases at J, leaving 12 bases unmatched. The CDR3: CASSTVGGGAGNEQFF. The DNA of the CDR3 is TGTGCCAGCAGCACCGTAGGCGGGGGGGCGGGTAATGAGCAGTTCTTC. Full variable domain (outside the CDR3, taken from reference TRBV7-2 and TRBJ2-1): GAGVSQSPSNKVTEKGKDVELRCDPISGHTALYWYRQSLGQGLEFLIYFQGNSAPDKSGLPSDRFSAERTGGSVSTLTIQRTQQEDSAVYLCASSTVGGGAGNEQFFGPGTRLTVL.

The chain joins TRBV2 to TRBJ2-7; no clear D. Looked up from germline, CDR1 is SNHLY and CDR2 is FYNNEI. V lost 6 bases and J 2 bases, leaving 23 bases between the germline ends. CDR3 length: 17 residues. The CDR3 DNA follows: TGTGCCAGCAGCGACAAAACCTTGACGAGACTGGCCTACGAGCAGTACTTC. Encoded protein: CASSDKTLTRLAYEQYF.

This chain joins TRBV27 and TRBJ2-3; D gene uncertain. The CDR3 runs 17 residues. The V and J ends lost 10 bases and 0 bases respectively, with 23 bases between them. Germline values: CDR1 MNHEY, CDR2 SMNVEV (reference sequence). In DNA, the CDR3 is TGTGCCACCCTCAAAACAAGGCGGCCTCCTAGCACAGATACGCAGTATTTT. This encodes CATLKTRRPPSTDTQYF.

V is TRBV6-6 and J is TRBJ2-7; 7 nucleotides agree with TRBD1. The V gene end was trimmed by 6 bases and the J gene end by 6 bases; junction bases not matched to a gene: 5. This CDR3 comprises 12 residues. In germline, CDR1 is MNHNY, CDR2 SVGAGI (reference sequence). This chain's CDR3 is CASRGTVAEQYF. In DNA form, the CDR3 reads TGTGCCAGCAGGGGGACAGTTGCCGAGCAGTACTTC.

The chain employs TRBV9 and TRBJ2-7; TRBD1 matches at 9 bases. The V gene end was trimmed by 0 bases and the J gene end by 2 bases; junction bases not matched to a gene: 9. The germline CDR1 and CDR2 sequences are SGDLS and YYNGEE. CDR3 length equals 17 residues. The CDR3: CASSVAGQGSEAYEQYF. The CDR3 DNA is TGTGCCAGCAGCGTAGCGGGACAGGGAAGTGAGGCCTACGAGCAGTACTTC.

The chain has TRBV30 and TRBJ1-6; D is uncertain. The V gene lost 4 bases and the J gene lost 0 bases, with 10 bases spanning the gap. CDR1 is GTSNPN, CDR2 SVGIG, per germline (reference sequence). The CDR3 extends over 15 amino acids. This chain's CDR3 is CAWKLPGSYNSPLHF. The DNA of the CDR3 is TGTGCCTGGAAACTACCGGGCTCCTATAATTCACCCCTCCACTTT.

The rearrangement links TRBV19 to TRBJ1-1, with D uncertain. V lost 10 bases to trimming and J lost 0 bases, with 18 bases between them. The CDR3 extends over 15 amino acids. Germline V gene data show CDR1 as LNHDA and CDR2 as SQIVND (reference sequence). The CDR3 sequence: CATNTLEGLNTEAFF. CDR3 DNA: TGTGCCACTAACACGTTGGAAGGTTTGAACACTGAAGCTTTCTTT.

The chain links TRBV6-6 to TRBJ1-4, with 9 bases aligning to TRBD1. Unmatched junction bases numbered 4, after V lost 7 bases and J lost 1 base. CDR1 is MNHNY and CDR2 is SVGAGI in the germline V gene (reference sequence). The CDR3 runs to 15 residues. The CDR3 DNA sequence: TGTGCCAGCAATGACAGGGGGGGAACTAATGAAAAACTGTTTTTT. As protein: CASNDRGGTNEKLFF.

The chain combines TRBV4-1 with TRBJ1-2; D remains unclear. The CDR3 is made up of 15 amino acids. From germline, CDR1 is MGHRA and CDR2 YSYEKL. Trimming shortened V by 1 base and J by 7 bases, and 16 bases separated the two germline ends. The CDR3 DNA reads as TGCGCCAGCAGCCAAGCTCTCATCGGGAGAGGTGGCTACACCTTC. Protein product: CASSQALIGRGGYTF.

This sequence joins TRBV11-2 and TRBJ2-3, with 10 bases fitting TRBD1. V trimming: 5 bases; J trimming: 3 bases; junction bases outside the gene matches: 2. The CDR3 is 14 amino acids. Looked up from germline, CDR1 is SGHAT and CDR2 is FQNNGV. For the CDR3, the DNA is TGTGCCAGCAGCCCGGACAGGGGGACAGATACGCAGTATTTT. It codes for CASSPDRGTDTQYF.

This clone was picked up one time. This chain links TRBV5-4 with TRBJ1-5; D ambiguous. V gave up 4 bases and J gave up 8 bases, with 13 bases separating them. This CDR3 has 13 residues. CDR1 is SGHNT and CDR2 is YYREEE in the germline V gene (reference sequence). The CDR3 protein is CASSSGSDKPQHF. The CDR3 DNA reads as TGTGCCAGCAGCAGTGGTAGCGATAAGCCCCAGCATTTT.

This clone came up once. V is TRBV5-1 and J is TRBJ1-4; a possible D gene is TRBD1 (6 bases). The V gene lost 2 bases and the J gene lost 7 bases, with 12 bases spanning the gap. The CDR3 is 14 amino acids. CDR1 SGHRS and CDR2 YFSETQ come from the germline V gene. CDR3 coding DNA: TGCGCCAGCAGCTTACAGGGCGATGGTGAAAAACTGTTTTTT. Its translation: CASSLQGDGEKLFF.